The T cell receptor (beta chain) under discussion was sequenced for a study of T cells in Graves' hyperthyroidism and ophthalmopathy. Study results and caveats: Blood also carried most thyroid clonotypes expanded above 0.001.

There were TCR beta CDR3 regions amplified from RNA transcripts. A first-round RT-PCR of the TCR CDR3 used the HTBI primer set. TCRdb fed the multiplex PCR reads into MiXCR, producing one record per CDR3 protein. In the table there are roughly 840,000 distinct CDR3 sequences, roughly 37% of which are singletons. This clonotype was seen more than once but under ten times. What it recognizes is unknown. The CDR3 covers 16 residues. V shed 2 bases and J shed 5 bases, with 14 bases lying between them. Germline loops: CDR1 SGHDT, CDR2 YYEEEE. The source is a man between 18 and 35 years old with Graves' hyperthyroidism. V gene TRBV5-6 combines with J gene TRBJ1-6; D unresolved. Sample: blood. This CDR3 is CASSFLDIDDNSPLHF. CDR3 bases: TGTGCCAGCAGCTTTCTCGACATTGACGATAATTCACCCCTCCACTTT.